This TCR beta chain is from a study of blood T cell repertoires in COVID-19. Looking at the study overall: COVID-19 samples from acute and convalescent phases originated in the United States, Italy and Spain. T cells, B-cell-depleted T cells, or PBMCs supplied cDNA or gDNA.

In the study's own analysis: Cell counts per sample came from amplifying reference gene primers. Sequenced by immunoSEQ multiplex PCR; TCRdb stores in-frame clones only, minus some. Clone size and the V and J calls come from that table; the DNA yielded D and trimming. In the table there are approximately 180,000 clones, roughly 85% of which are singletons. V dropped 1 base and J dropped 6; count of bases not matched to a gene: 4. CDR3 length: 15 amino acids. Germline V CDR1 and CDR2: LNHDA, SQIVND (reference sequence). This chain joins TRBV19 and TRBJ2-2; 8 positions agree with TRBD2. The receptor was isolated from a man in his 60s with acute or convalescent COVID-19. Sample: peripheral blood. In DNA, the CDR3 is TGTGCCAGTAGTATAGCGGGAGGGGTATCCGGGGAGCTGTTTTTT. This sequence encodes CASSIAGGVSGELFF.